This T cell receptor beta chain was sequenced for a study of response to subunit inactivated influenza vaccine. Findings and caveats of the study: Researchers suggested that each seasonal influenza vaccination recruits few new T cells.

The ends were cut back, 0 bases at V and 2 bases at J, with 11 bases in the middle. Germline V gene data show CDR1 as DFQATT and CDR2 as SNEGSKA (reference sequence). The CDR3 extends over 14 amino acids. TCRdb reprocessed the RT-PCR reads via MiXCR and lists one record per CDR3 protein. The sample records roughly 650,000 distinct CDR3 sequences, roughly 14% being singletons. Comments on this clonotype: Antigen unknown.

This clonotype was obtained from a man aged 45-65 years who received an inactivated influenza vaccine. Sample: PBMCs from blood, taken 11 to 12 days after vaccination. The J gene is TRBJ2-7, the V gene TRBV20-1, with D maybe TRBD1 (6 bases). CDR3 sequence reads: CSAREPGTTYEQYF. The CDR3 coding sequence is TGCAGTGCTAGAGAGCCCGGGACAACCTACGAGCAGTACTTC.